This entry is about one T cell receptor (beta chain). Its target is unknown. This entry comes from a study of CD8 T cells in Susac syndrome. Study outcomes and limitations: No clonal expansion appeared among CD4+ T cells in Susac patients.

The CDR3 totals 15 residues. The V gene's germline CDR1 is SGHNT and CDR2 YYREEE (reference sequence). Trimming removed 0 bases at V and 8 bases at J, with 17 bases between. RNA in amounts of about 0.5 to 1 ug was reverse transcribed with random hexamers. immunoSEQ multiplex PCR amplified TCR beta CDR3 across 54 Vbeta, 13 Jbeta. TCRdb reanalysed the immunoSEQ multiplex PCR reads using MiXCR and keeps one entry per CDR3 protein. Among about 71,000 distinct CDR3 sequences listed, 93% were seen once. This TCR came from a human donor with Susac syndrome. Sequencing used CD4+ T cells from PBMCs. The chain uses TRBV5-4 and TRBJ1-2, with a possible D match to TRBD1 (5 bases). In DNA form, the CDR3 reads TGTGCCAGCAGCTTGGCCCTCTTCCCCAGGGAAGGCTACACCTTC. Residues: CASSLALFPREGYTF.